What follows is one T cell receptor (beta chain) and its context. Its matching antigen is unknown. The PCR used 60 Vbeta and 13 Jbeta primers. Sequencing was performed with immunoSEQ multiplex PCR; in TCRdb, only in-frame clones are kept and a portion is missing. The data hold about 160,000 clones, with around 85% observed a single time. The germline V gene has CDR1 SNHLY and CDR2 FYNNEI. Between the trimmed V and J ends, which lost 0 bases and 2 bases, there was a span of 15 bases. There are 17 residues in the CDR3. The entry originates in a study of cytomegalovirus exposure and HLA in healthy donors. General study findings and limits: A later analysis associated some 16,000 TCR beta sequences with HLA alleles at a 0.05 false discovery rate.

The rearrangement uses TRBV2 and TRBJ2-3; tentative D call: TRBD2 (6 bases). This clonotype originated in a boy younger than 10 in good health and CMV-seronegative. Sequenced: PBMCs. CDR3 DNA sequence: TGTGCCAGCAGTGAAGCGGGACTCGGGGCCCACACAGATACGCAGTATTTT. It is translated as CASSEAGLGAHTDTQYF.